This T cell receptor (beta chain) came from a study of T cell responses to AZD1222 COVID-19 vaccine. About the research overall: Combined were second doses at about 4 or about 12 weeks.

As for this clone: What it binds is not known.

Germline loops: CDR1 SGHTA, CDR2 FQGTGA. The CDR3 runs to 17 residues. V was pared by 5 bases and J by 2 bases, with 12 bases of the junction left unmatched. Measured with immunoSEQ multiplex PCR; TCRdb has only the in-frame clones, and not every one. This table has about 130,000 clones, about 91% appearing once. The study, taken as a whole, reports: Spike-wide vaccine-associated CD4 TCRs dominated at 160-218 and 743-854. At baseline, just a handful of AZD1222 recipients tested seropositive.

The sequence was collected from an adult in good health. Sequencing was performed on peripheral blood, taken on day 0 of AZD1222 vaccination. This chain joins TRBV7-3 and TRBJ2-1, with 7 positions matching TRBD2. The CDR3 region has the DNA TGTGCCAGCAGCCCCCTCTGGTTGGGGAGGGCCTACAATGAGCAGTTCTTC. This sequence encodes CASSPLWLGRAYNEQFF.